This TCR beta chain appears in the sequencing data of a study of Tregs in tolerant kidney transplant recipients. Study conclusions and caveats: Biological reproducibility was not directly addressed, but technical replication error appeared minimal.

The CDR3 contains 15 residues. Germline lookup yields CDR1 KGHSH and CDR2 LQKENI. V was cut by 3 bases and J by 4 bases, with 12 bases left in between. Using immunoSEQ multiplex PCR, the repertoire was profiled, and TCRdb retains in-frame clones only, with some absent. In the table there are tens of thousands of clones, less than 90% of which are singletons. This clone has just a few counts. Its antigen is undetermined. The sequence came from a human donor in good health. The chain carries TRBV18 and TRBJ2-2; D unclear. Specimen: CD4+ T cells from blood. In nucleotides, the CDR3 is TGTGCCAGCTCACCTCGCCCCAGAGGCACCGGGGAGCTGTTTTTT. Translation gives CASSPRPRGTGELFF.